This entry is about one T cell receptor beta chain. The antigen remains unidentified. This entry belongs to a study of cytomegalovirus exposure and HLA in healthy donors. The study ran its PCR with 60 Vbeta and 13 Jbeta primers. Sequencing used immunoSEQ multiplex PCR; TCRdb keeps in-frame clones, though not all of them. In the table there are 150,000 to 200,000 clones, roughly 73% of which are singletons. The CDR3 length is 11 residues. Trimming took off 6 bases at V and 7 bases at J, with 7 bases between the two ends. Germline assignment: CDR1 MNHEY and CDR2 SMNVEV (reference sequence). Findings and caveats of the study: A list of approximately 150 TCR beta chains associated with cytomegalovirus was given.

This clonotype originated in a woman under 40 in good health and CMV-seronegative. Sequencing was performed on PBMCs. The rearrangement uses TRBV27 and TRBJ2-1; D possibly corresponds to TRBD2 (5 bases). CDR3 DNA: TGTGCCAGCAGACTAGTGAATGAGCAGTTCTTC. This sequence encodes CASRLVNEQFF.